The 26 T cell receptor beta chains given below trace back to one sample, sequenced in a study of cytomegalovirus exposure and HLA in healthy donors. PCR amplification relied on 60 Vbeta primers (plus 13 Jbeta primers). Repertoires were generated with immunoSEQ multiplex PCR, while TCRdb's copy carries only in-frame clones and drops some. The sample lists about 190,000 clones; about 85% were seen once. Sequenced: PBMCs. These receptor sequences come from a man aged 50 or older in good health and CMV-seronegative.

The rearrangement links TRBV2 to TRBJ2-7, with TRBD2 matching 10 bases. CDR1 SNHLY and CDR2 FYNNEI come from the germline V gene. This CDR3 has 17 amino acids. The junction had 12 bases not matched to a gene; V was cut back by 6 bases and J by 1 base. The CDR3 sequence is CASRRFSGGPSSYEQYF. The CDR3 DNA is TGTGCCAGCAGGCGATTTAGCGGGGGGCCCTCTTCCTACGAGCAGTACTTC.

This chain connects TRBV19 to TRBJ2-2, with D uncertain. Trimming removed 4 bases at V and 0 bases at J, with 9 bases between. In germline, CDR1 is LNHDA, CDR2 SQIVND (reference sequence). The CDR3 has 15 amino acids. CDR3 sequence (DNA): TGTGCCAGTAGTACCCAGGCTTCGAACACCGGGGAGCTGTTTTTT. It is translated as CASSTQASNTGELFF.

This rearrangement joins TRBV10-3 to TRBJ1-5, with 8 bases matching TRBD1. In germline, CDR1 is ENHRY, CDR2 SYGVKD. The CDR3 is 16 amino acids. The trim removed 2 bases at V and 7 bases at J, leaving 10 bases unmatched. CDR3 loop: CAISEGTGKAGQPQHF. Written as DNA, the CDR3 is TGTGCCATCAGTGAGGGGACAGGAAAAGCGGGCCAGCCCCAGCATTTT.

V and J are TRBV10-2 and TRBJ2-7, with 8 bases fitting TRBD2. The J call may be in error: the DNA end matches TRBJ2-1 better. CDR1 is WSHSY, CDR2 SAAADI, per germline. This CDR3 has 16 residues. CDR3 loop: CASSESIGRGVNEQFF. For the CDR3, the DNA is TGCGCCAGCAGTGAGTCGATCGGGCGGGGGGTAAATGAGCAGTTCTTC.

Concerning this clone: One junction end disagrees with the germline gene, perhaps due to a read error. The V call is TRBV5-1, the J call TRBJ2-1; TRBD2 is a possible D gene (5 bases). The CDR3 spans 15 residues. The germline gives CDR1 SGHRS, CDR2 YFSETQ. The CDR3 DNA follows: TGCGCCAGCAGCTTAATCGCGGGTAACTACAATGAGCAATTCTTC. Translation gives CASSLIAGNYNEQFF.

The CDR3 DNA reads TGTGCCAGCAGGACCACAGGGGTAGAACTGTTTTTT. Encoded protein: CASRTTGVELFF. J is TRBJ1-4 and V is TRBV2; the match to TRBD1 covers 7 bases. J lost 12 bases, V lost 6 bases, and 7 bases had no gene match. The CDR3 consists of 12 residues. In germline, CDR1 is SNHLY, CDR2 FYNNEI.

V and J are TRBV7-9 and TRBJ1-2; D possibly corresponds to TRBD1 (5 bases). V lost 1 base and J lost 0, with 15 bases in between. The CDR3 loop spans 17 amino acids. The germline CDR1 and CDR2 sequences are SEHNR and FQNEAQ (reference sequence). CDR3 nucleotide sequence: TGTGCCAGCAGCTTAGGGACACTACTAAAACCTAACTATGGCTACACCTTC. It codes for CASSLGTLLKPNYGYTF.

The sample holds one count of this clone. V gene TRBV5-1 combines with J gene TRBJ2-5, with D tentatively TRBD2 (6 bases). This CDR3 region has 15 residues. Deletions cut 0 bases from V and 2 bases from J, with 11 bases between. CDR1 and CDR2 from the germline V gene are SGHRS and YFSETQ. CDR3 in amino acids: CASSLAAGVQETQYF. In DNA form, the CDR3 reads TGCGCCAGCAGCTTGGCAGCGGGCGTACAAGAGACCCAGTACTTC.

The chain combines TRBV6-1 with TRBJ2-2, with 9 nucleotides matching TRBD1. Trimming took 6 bases from V and 3 from J; bases not matched to a gene: 5. This CDR3 has 15 residues. The germline gives CDR1 MNHNS, CDR2 SASEGT. CDR3 residues: CASSGQGTYTGELFF. For the CDR3, the DNA is TGTGCCAGCAGCGGACAGGGGACCTACACCGGGGAGCTGTTTTTT.

This sequence joins TRBV6-5 and TRBJ1-4; TRBD1 might be the D (5 bases). The length of the CDR3 is 15 residues. Trimming removed 2 bases at V and 6 bases at J, with 13 bases between. The V gene's germline CDR1 is MNHEY and CDR2 SVGAGI. CDR3 in amino acids: CASSYTPGIDEKLFF. The CDR3 coding sequence is TGTGCCAGCAGTTACACCCCAGGGATAGATGAAAAACTGTTTTTT.

The chain combines TRBV9 with TRBJ1-5; 8 bases line up with TRBD1. CDR3 length equals 20 residues. Germline V gene lookup returns CDR1 SGDLS and CDR2 YYNGEE. V trimming: 2 bases; J trimming: 0 bases; junction bases outside the gene matches: 16. CDR3 sequence: CASSVLCRDRISNSNQPQHF. DNA of the CDR3: TGTGCCAGCAGCGTCCTTTGCCGGGACAGGATCTCTAATAGCAATCAGCCCCAGCATTTT.

The CDR3 sequence: CASSLDGQATGELFF. CDR3 sequence (DNA): TGTGCCAGCAGCTTAGATGGGCAAGCCACCGGGGAGCTGTTTTTT. The chain couples TRBV11-3 to TRBJ2-2, with unresolved D. Trimming took 0 bases from V and 4 from J, leaving 9 bases between them. Germline-derived CDR1 and CDR2 are SGHNT and YENEEA. The CDR3 spans 15 residues. The full variable domain, completed using reference TRBV11-3 and TRBJ2-2, is EAGVVQSPRYKIIEKKQPVAFWCNPISGHNTLYWYLQNLGQGPELLIRYENEEAVDDSQLPKDRFSAERLKGVDSTLKIQPAELGDSAVYLCASSLDGQATGELFFGEGSRLTVL.

The CDR3 loop is CASRTPGALDIQYF. For the CDR3, the DNA is TGTGCCAGCAGGACGCCAGGGGCTCTGGACATTCAGTACTTC. J is TRBJ2-4 and V is TRBV6-5, with a tentative D call TRBD1 (6 bases). The CDR3 is made up of 14 amino acids. With 6 bases removed from V and 8 bases from J, the gap between germline ends came to 17 bases. Germline V gives CDR1 MNHEY, CDR2 SVGAGI.

This chain connects TRBV7-2 to TRBJ2-1; unclear D gene. V was trimmed by 1 base and J by 4 bases, leaving 11 bases between them. Per germline, CDR1 SGHTA and CDR2 FQGNSA. The CDR3 is 15 amino acids. For the CDR3, the DNA is TGTGCCAGCAGCTTAGGGGCGACAATTTACAATGAGCAGTTCTTC. Translating it yields CASSLGATIYNEQFF.

The chain uses TRBV4-1 and TRBJ2-2; a possible D gene is TRBD2 (6 bases). V was cut by 0 bases and J by 4 bases, with 12 bases left in between. The CDR3 sequence is 16 residues long. From germline, CDR1 is MGHRA and CDR2 YSYEKL. CDR3: CASSQDGTSLTGELFF. For the CDR3, the DNA is TGCGCCAGCAGCCAAGATGGGACTTCCCTCACCGGGGAGCTGTTTTTT.

CDR3 in DNA: TGTGCCAGCAGCTTAGGCGAGGGACTAGCGGGCACCGGGGAGCTGTTTTTT. Translated, it gives CASSLGEGLAGTGELFF. The chain is built from TRBV13 and TRBJ2-2, with 12 positions matching TRBD2. CDR3 length: 17 residues. The trim removed 0 bases at V and 4 bases at J, leaving 3 bases unmatched. Germline values: CDR1 PRHDT, CDR2 FYEKMQ (reference sequence).

This chain connects TRBV18 to TRBJ2-7, with 8 bases fitting TRBD1. The CDR3 runs to 14 residues. Trimming took 3 bases from V and 7 from J; bases not matched to a gene: 8. Germline lookup yields CDR1 KGHSH and CDR2 LQKENI. CDR3 amino acids: CASSPQGAPGEQYF. CDR3 in DNA: TGTGCCAGCTCACCGCAGGGGGCCCCTGGGGAGCAGTACTTC.

The chain uses TRBV10-3 and TRBJ2-5, with D unclear. Germline-derived CDR1 and CDR2 are ENHRY and SYGVKD. The CDR3 loop spans 12 amino acids. V was cut by 4 bases and J by 3 bases, with 6 bases left in between. The CDR3 DNA follows: TGTGCCATCAGTGTAGCAGAAGAGACCCAGTACTTC. This encodes CAISVAEETQYF.

DNA for the CDR3: TGTGCCAGCAGCTTTCGGGGGTCCTACGAGCAGTACTTC. This codes for CASSFRGSYEQYF. This sequence joins TRBV5-8 and TRBJ2-7; tentatively, D is TRBD2 (6 bases). Trimming shortened V by 2 bases and J by 1 base, and 7 bases separated the two germline ends. Germline CDR1 reads SGHTS; CDR2 reads YDEGEE. This CDR3 region has 13 residues.

The DNA of the CDR3 is TGTGCCAGCAGAAGAGGACTTTGGGAGACCCAGTACTTC. Its translation is CASRRGLWETQYF. J is TRBJ2-5 and V is TRBV6-5; D is possibly TRBD2 (5 bases). Trimming left V 6 bases short and J 5 bases short, with 13 bases between. The CDR3 has 13 residues. The germline CDR1 and CDR2 sequences are MNHEY and SVGAGI.

J is TRBJ2-7 and V is TRBV7-3, with TRBD1 matching 9 bases. V lost 5 bases, J lost 3 bases, and 11 bases stayed unmatched. CDR1 is SGHTA, CDR2 FQGTGA, per germline. The CDR3 is 16 amino acids. CDR3: CASSLLGTGLIYEQYF. The CDR3 DNA reads as TGTGCCAGCAGCCTCCTGGGGACAGGGTTGATCTACGAGCAGTACTTC. The entire variable domain, with the rest obtained from reference TRBV7-3 and TRBJ2-7, is as follows: GAGVSQTPSNKVTEKGKYVELRCDPISGHTALYWYRQSLGQGPEFLIYFQGTGAADDSGLPNDRFFAVRPEGSVSTLKIQRTERGDSAVYLCASSLLGTGLIYEQYFGPGTRLTVT.

V is TRBV6-5 and J is TRBJ1-1; D possibly corresponds to TRBD1 (6 bases). V lost 0 bases, J lost 7 bases, and 15 bases lay in between. The V gene's germline CDR1 is MNHEY and CDR2 SVGAGI. CDR3 size: 15 residues. The CDR3 nucleotides read TGTGCCAGCAGTTACTCCCGGCAGGGGCGAAATGAAGCTTTCTTT. Encoded protein: CASSYSRQGRNEAFF.

V and J are TRBV5-6 and TRBJ1-2; D is uncertain. The CDR3 loop spans 14 amino acids. Germline loops: CDR1 SGHDT, CDR2 YYEEEE. V was trimmed by 3 bases and J by 2 bases, leaving 11 bases between them. In nucleotides, the CDR3 is TGTGCCAGCAGCTCAACGTGGGCCAACTATGGCTACACCTTC. Its protein is CASSSTWANYGYTF.

The rearrangement uses TRBV10-3 and TRBJ1-2, with 11 positions matching TRBD1. The CDR3 contains 14 residues. Germline CDR1 ENHRY, CDR2 SYGVKD. V gave up 4 bases and J gave up 5 bases; unmatched junction bases: 3. The CDR3 region has the DNA TGTGCCATCAGTGGGACAGGGGGCTTGTATGGCTACACCTTC. The encoded protein is CAISGTGGLYGYTF.

The genes are TRBV19 and TRBJ2-5, with 9 positions matching TRBD2. The V segment lost 3 bases and the J segment 5 bases; nucleotides outside the gene matches: 7. CDR1 is LNHDA and CDR2 is SQIVND in the germline V gene (reference sequence). This CDR3 comprises 15 residues. Here the CDR3 reads CASSMVAGGVETQYF. CDR3 DNA sequence: TGTGCCAGTAGTATGGTGGCGGGGGGGGTGGAGACCCAGTACTTC.

V usage is TRBV9 and J usage is TRBJ1-4, with 7 bases identical to TRBD1. V gave up 3 bases and J gave up 4 bases; unmatched junction bases: 3. CDR3 length: 14 amino acids. Germline CDR1 is SGDLS and CDR2 is YYNGEE. The CDR3, as DNA: TGTGCCAGCAGCGACAGGGGAAATAATGAAAAACTGTTTTTT. Translating it yields CASSDRGNNEKLFF.